This T cell receptor beta chain is from a study of siplizumab effects on memory and regulatory T cells. Cells of the mixed lymphocyte reaction were cocultured at 37 degrees C for roughly 6 days. The CDR3 is 13 amino acids. Trimming left V 6 bases short and J 1 base short, with 7 bases between. CDR1 MDHEN and CDR2 SYDVKM come from the germline V gene. Worth noting for this clone: Its target is unknown.

Broader study findings: A small minority of alloreactive clones were mapped to unstimulated subsets.

TCRdb keeps only in-frame clones here, not all; method: immunoSEQ multiplex PCR. The table records about 6,600 clones, around 33% of them present only once. The origin of this receptor is a human donor in good health; the cells came from an allogeneic mixed lymphocyte reaction. The sample was CFSE-low (dividing) CD8+ T cells sorted from an allogeneic mixed lymphocyte reaction. The chain uses TRBV28 and TRBJ2-1; D gene uncertain. CDR3 in DNA: TGTGCCAGCAGCCCGACATCCTACAATGAGCAGTTCTTC. Translating it yields CASSPTSYNEQFF.